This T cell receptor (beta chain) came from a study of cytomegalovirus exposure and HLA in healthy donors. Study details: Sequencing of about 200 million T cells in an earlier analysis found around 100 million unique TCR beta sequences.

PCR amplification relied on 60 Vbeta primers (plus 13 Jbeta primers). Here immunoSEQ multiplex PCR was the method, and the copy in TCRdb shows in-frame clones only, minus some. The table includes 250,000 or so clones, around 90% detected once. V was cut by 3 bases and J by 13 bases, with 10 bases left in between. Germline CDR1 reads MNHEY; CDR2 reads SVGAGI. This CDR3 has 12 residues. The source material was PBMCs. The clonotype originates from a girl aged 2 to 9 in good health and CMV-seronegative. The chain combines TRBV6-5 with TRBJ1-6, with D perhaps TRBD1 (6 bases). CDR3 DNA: TGTGCCAGCAGTTATTCAGGGGTCCCCCTCCACTTT. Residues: CASSYSGVPLHF.